A selection of T cell receptor beta chains follows, all from one sample in a study of spatial heterogeneity in lung cancer. TCRdb fed the 5' RACE reads into MiXCR, producing one record per CDR3 protein. The table has tens of thousands of distinct CDR3 sequences, around 5.8% seen once; the top ten hold approximately 30%. Sequencing was performed on PBMCs, taken at surgery. All receptors come from a male donor with early-stage non-small cell lung cancer. Each CDR3 is given with its conserved first and last residue.

TRBV19	CASMRRNRNNEKLFF
TRBV18	CASSPPYLSGANVLTF
TRBV7-2	CASSLGFVAGDWEQYF
TRBV18	CASSPRGGADTQYF
TRBV12-3/TRBV12-4	CASSFVATEAFF
TRBV5-5	CASSLGPTNQPQHF
TRBV6-6	CASSYGQGKETQYF
TRBV20-1	CSAKGGNRGRPGSYEQYF
TRBV2	CASTGAPEIGNEKLFF
TRBV6-5	CASSKPGRGGNEQFF
TRBV28	CASSPQTGSTDTQYF
TRBV19	CASTQGGEKLFF
TRBV7-3	CASSPGTSGAYNEQFF
TRBV29-1	CSARDRGETEAFF
TRBV12-3/TRBV12-4	CASSLRPLEAFF
TRBV23-1	CASWRRAGGNQPQHF
TRBV6-6	CASSHLRSGELFF
TRBV15	CATSRDSGGTHLF
TRBV7-9	CASSAPEQGLNSPLHF
TRBV7-2	CASSLWLNNEQFF
TRBV28	CASSSPTAIYGYTF
TRBV2	CASRPPRSGLNTGELFF
TRBV12-3/TRBV12-4	CASSWGQGFNEQYF
TRBV20-1	CSAKWTGSISGANVLTF
TRBV20-1	CSASHLDPNIEAFF